This T cell receptor beta chain was captured by sequencing in a study of OX40 agonist ivuxolimab in advanced cancers. Looking at the study overall: 30% to 40% of patients had received prior checkpoint inhibitor therapy.

Germline V gives CDR1 LNHNV, CDR2 YYDKDF (reference sequence). Trimming took off 8 bases at V and 0 bases at J, with 6 bases between the two ends. The CDR3 spans 12 residues. The method was immunoSEQ multiplex PCR; TCRdb's version includes in-frame clones alone and lacks a portion of them. The sample yields some 74,000 clones, about nine tenths seen once. J is TRBJ2-3 and V is TRBV15; the D gene is possibly TRBD1 (5 bases). This receptor was taken from an adult with an advanced solid tumor such as melanoma, head and neck, liver or kidney cancer. The specimen was CD4+ or CD8+ T cells sorted from blood, collected in a trial of the OX40 agonist ivuxolimab. The CDR3 reads CATGASTDTQYF. In nucleotides, the CDR3 is TGTGCCACCGGGGCTAGCACAGATACGCAGTATTTT. Full variable domain (rest looked up from reference TRBV15 and TRBJ2-3): DAMVIQNPRYQVTQFGKPVTLSCSQTLNHNVMYWYQQKSSQAPKLLFHYYDKDFNNEADTPDNFQSRRPNTSFCFLDIRSPGLGDTAMYLCATGASTDTQYFGPGTRLTVL.